The 23 T cell receptor beta chains listed next were all sequenced from one sample in a study of Tregs in tolerant kidney transplant recipients. Sequencing was performed with immunoSEQ multiplex PCR; in TCRdb, only in-frame clones are kept and a portion is missing. The profile shows over 50,000 clones, 70% to 90% of them singletons. Sequenced material: Tregs from blood, taken before the transplant. These TCRs come from a human donor who received a combined kidney and bone marrow transplant.

The J gene is TRBJ1-1, the V gene TRBV6-1; D is possibly TRBD1 (5 bases). This CDR3 contains 15 residues. Germline CDR1 is MNHNS and CDR2 is SASEGT. V dropped 2 bases and J dropped 3 bases, with 13 bases sitting between them. In DNA form, the CDR3 reads TGTGCCAGCAGTGAAACAATAGACAGCTACACTGAAGCTTTCTTT. This encodes CASSETIDSYTEAFF.

This sequence joins TRBV5-4 and TRBJ2-2; maybe TRBD2 (6 bases). Trimming took 3 bases from V and 0 from J, leaving 12 bases between them. CDR1 is SGHNT and CDR2 is YYREEE in the germline V gene (reference sequence). The CDR3 has 16 residues. The CDR3 nucleotides read TGTGCCAGCAGCTCCCGGACTACCTCGAACACCGGGGAGCTGTTTTTT. Protein product: CASSSRTTSNTGELFF.

The chain recombines TRBV10-2 with TRBJ1-3; the D is unclear. The CDR3 length is 15 residues. The V end lost 0 bases, the J end lost 0 bases, and 6 bases lay between the germline ends. Germline values: CDR1 WSHSY, CDR2 SAAADI. The CDR3 nucleotides are TGCGCCAGCAGTGAGTCGACGTTCTCTGGAAACACCATATATTTT. Translating it yields CASSESTFSGNTIYF.

The chain couples TRBV19 to TRBJ2-1; TRBD1 matches 7 bases. From germline, CDR1 is LNHDA and CDR2 SQIVND (reference sequence). V trimming: 4 bases; J trimming: 3 bases; junction bases outside the gene matches: 6. The CDR3 has 15 amino acids. CDR3 residues: CASSSRQGVYNEQFF. As DNA, the CDR3 is TGTGCCAGTAGTAGCCGCCAGGGGGTCTACAATGAGCAGTTCTTC.

Only one count was recorded for this clone. The chain carries TRBV28 and TRBJ2-7; unclear D gene. V lost 5 bases and J 4 bases, leaving 6 bases between the germline ends. Germline V gene lookup returns CDR1 MDHEN and CDR2 SYDVKM. CDR3 size: 11 residues. CDR3 loop: CASSPTYEQYF. In DNA, the CDR3 is TGTGCCAGCAGTCCCACATACGAGCAGTACTTC.

This sequence joins TRBV15 and TRBJ2-5; D gene uncertain. CDR3 length equals 13 residues. The germline CDR1 and CDR2 sequences are LNHNV and YYDKDF (reference sequence). V was pared by 1 base and J by 1 base, with 4 bases between. The CDR3 DNA sequence: TGTGCCACCAGCAGAGGGGGCCAAGAGACCCAGTACTTC. Translated: CATSRGGQETQYF.

The J gene is TRBJ1-2, the V gene TRBV6-6; D call uncertain. CDR3 length equals 13 residues. Germline assignment: CDR1 MNHNY and CDR2 SVGAGI (reference sequence). V was clipped by 6 bases and J by 4 bases, with 12 bases between them. CDR3 sequence reads: CASSGRNLYGYTF. The CDR3 bases are TGTGCCAGCAGCGGCAGGAACCTCTATGGCTACACCTTC.

This clone ranks as medium-sized. In the same sample, other DNA sequences code for this CDR3. The DNA for the CDR3 is TGTGCCAGCAGTCCCGGGACTAGCGGGAGCTACGAGCAGTACTTC. Translation gives CASSPGTSGSYEQYF. This chain joins TRBV6-6 and TRBJ2-7; 14 nucleotides line up with TRBD2. Germline loops: CDR1 MNHNY, CDR2 SVGAGI (reference sequence). The CDR3 has 15 amino acids. Trimming cost V 5 bases and J 3 bases; bases outside gene matches: 3.

This clone was seen a few times. The V and J genes are TRBV6-1 and TRBJ1-2, with D hard to call. The CDR3 has 14 residues. CDR1 and CDR2 from the germline V gene are MNHNS and SASEGT. The V and J ends lost 6 bases and 2 bases respectively, with 13 bases between them. CDR3 in amino acids: CASRAGSSNYGYTF. CDR3 in DNA: TGTGCCAGCAGGGCGGGGTCGAGCAACTATGGCTACACCTTC.

The chain carries TRBV6-1 and TRBJ1-6, with D maybe TRBD1 (5 bases). CDR3 length: 17 amino acids. Per the germline V gene, CDR1 is MNHNS and CDR2 is SASEGT. V lost 2 bases and J 7 bases, leaving 18 bases between the germline ends. The CDR3 reads CASSERSGGGLNSPLHF. In nucleotides, the CDR3 is TGTGCCAGCAGTGAACGTTCAGGTGGGGGATTGAATTCACCCCTCCACTTT.

The V gene is TRBV7-9, the J gene TRBJ1-2; 7 positions match TRBD1. This CDR3 is 13 amino acids long. J lost 8 bases, V lost 7 bases, and 10 bases had no gene match. Germline CDR1 reads SEHNR; CDR2 reads FQNEAQ (reference sequence). CDR3 sequence: CASNVDRAGGYTF. CDR3 bases: TGTGCCAGCAACGTAGACAGGGCCGGAGGCTACACCTTC.

This chain uses TRBV2 with TRBJ2-1, with no clear D. V was clipped by 6 bases and J by 10 bases, with 10 bases between them. The CDR3 loop spans 11 amino acids. Germline V gene sequence: CDR1 SNHLY, CDR2 FYNNEI. Here the CDR3 DNA reads TGTGCCAGCAGGGTAGCTGTCGAGCAGTTCTTC. This gives the protein CASRVAVEQFF. Complete variable domain (other parts from reference TRBV2 and TRBJ2-1): EPEVTQTPSHQVTQMGQEVILRCVPISNHLYFYWYRQILGQKVEFLVSFYNNEISEKSEIFDDQFSVERPDGSNFTLKIRSTKLEDSAMYFCASRVAVEQFFGPGTRLTVL.

The chain carries TRBV2 and TRBJ2-1; 9 bases map to TRBD1. Per germline, CDR1 SNHLY and CDR2 FYNNEI. V shed 6 bases and J 6 bases; nucleotides not matched to a gene: 6. This CDR3 region has 14 residues. The DNA of the CDR3 is TGTGCCAGCAGGCATAAGGACAGGGGCAATGAGCAGTTCTTC. It codes for CASRHKDRGNEQFF.

On this clone itself: At one of its ends the junction is not consistent with the germline gene, which may arise from a read error. The chain recombines TRBV5-1 with TRBJ2-7, with 12 bases fitting TRBD1. The germline V gene has CDR1 SGHRS and CDR2 YFSETQ. The CDR3 consists of 14 residues. The CDR3 sequence is CASSLVPGQGAGNF. The CDR3 region has the DNA TGCGCCAGCAGCTTGGTCCCGGGACAGGGGGCGGGGAACTTC.

The rearrangement joins TRBV19 to TRBJ2-1; TRBD2 matches 7 bases. The germline V gene has CDR1 LNHDA and CDR2 SQIVND (reference sequence). The CDR3 runs to 14 residues. V shed 6 bases, J shed 2 bases, and the junction held 4 bases outside the gene matches. CDR3 protein: CASRVGGTYNEQFF. Here the CDR3 DNA reads TGTGCCAGTAGGGTCGGGGGGACCTACAATGAGCAGTTCTTC.

The chain combines TRBV7-2 with TRBJ1-6; 9 bases align to TRBD1. This CDR3 region has 15 residues. Unmatched junction bases numbered 6, after V lost 5 bases and J lost 7 bases. Germline-derived CDR1 and CDR2 are SGHTA and FQGNSA. The CDR3 sequence is CASSEQGTGNSPLHF. CDR3 DNA: TGTGCCAGCAGCGAGCAAGGGACAGGGAATTCACCCCTCCACTTT. The full variable domain, rest sourced from reference TRBV7-2 and TRBJ1-6, is GAGVSQSPSNKVTEKGKDVELRCDPISGHTALYWYRQSLGQGLEFLIYFQGNSAPDKSGLPSDRFSAERTGGSVSTLTIQRTQQEDSAVYLCASSEQGTGNSPLHFGNGTRLTVT.

V and J are TRBV9 and TRBJ2-7; D might be TRBD1 (6 bases). Germline CDR1 SGDLS, CDR2 YYNGEE. V was shortened by 2 bases and J by 2 bases, with 11 bases between the two germline ends. The CDR3 has 14 residues. The CDR3 sequence is CASSVTGKAYEQYF. Written as DNA, the CDR3 is TGTGCCAGCAGCGTTACAGGGAAGGCCTACGAGCAGTACTTC.

V and J are TRBV28 and TRBJ1-2, with TRBD1 as a possible D gene (6 bases). V lost 4 bases and J lost 7, with 19 bases in between. CDR1 is MDHEN, CDR2 SYDVKM, per germline. The CDR3 sequence is 15 residues long. CDR3 amino acids: CASSSPLGASIGYTF. CDR3 coding DNA: TGTGCCAGCAGTTCGCCGTTGGGGGCTTCGATTGGCTACACCTTC.

This clone was found a few times. CDR3 region: CASSQDPGWSSYEQYF. As DNA, the CDR3 is TGCGCCAGCAGCCAAGATCCGGGGTGGAGCTCCTACGAGCAGTACTTC. The V call is TRBV4-1, the J call TRBJ2-7, with D possibly being TRBD2 (5 bases). The CDR3 is made up of 16 amino acids. The V and J ends lost 0 bases and 0 bases respectively, with 12 bases between them. Germline values: CDR1 MGHRA, CDR2 YSYEKL.

The V and J genes are TRBV5-1 and TRBJ2-7, with D possibly being TRBD2 (5 bases). V gave up 1 base and J gave up 6 bases, with 17 bases separating them. The CDR3 runs to 15 residues. Germline V gene lookup returns CDR1 SGHRS and CDR2 YFSETQ. CDR3 in amino acids: CASSLIGGSGVEQYF. The CDR3 DNA sequence: TGCGCCAGCAGCTTGATAGGTGGAAGCGGAGTCGAGCAGTACTTC.

This clone is a singleton in its sample. The V gene is TRBV11-2, the J gene TRBJ2-5, with D perhaps TRBD1 or TRBD2 (5 bases each). The V end was cut by 1 base, the J end by 0 bases, with 12 bases between. Germline CDR1 is SGHAT and CDR2 is FQNNGV. There are 16 residues in the CDR3. Here the CDR3 reads CASSLGAGRDQETQYF. CDR3 DNA: TGTGCCAGCAGCTTAGGGGCAGGGCGGGACCAAGAGACCCAGTACTTC.

This chain joins TRBV28 and TRBJ2-7; 7 nucleotides align to TRBD2. CDR3 length: 16 residues. Per the germline V gene, CDR1 is MDHEN and CDR2 is SYDVKM. The trim removed 3 bases at V and 0 bases at J, leaving 8 bases unmatched. The CDR3 loop reads CASSFLGGGSSYEQYF. CDR3 nucleotides: TGTGCCAGCAGTTTTCTGGGCGGGGGAAGCTCCTACGAGCAGTACTTC.

The gene calls are TRBV7-6 and TRBJ1-5, with 8 nucleotides matching TRBD1. This CDR3 is built from 14 residues. Trimming took 3 bases from V and 10 from J; bases not matched to a gene: 8. Germline V gene lookup returns CDR1 SGHVS and CDR2 FNYEAQ. The CDR3 DNA reads as TGTGCCAGCAGCTTGACAGGGGAAGGTGACCCCCAGCATTTT. Amino acid sequence: CASSLTGEGDPQHF.